The sequence of this TCR beta chain was determined in a study of resident and recirculating memory T cells in vitiligo. No patient showed confetti depigmentation, a clinical sign of active disease. Generated by immunoSEQ multiplex PCR, the TCRdb table keeps only in-frame clones and is missing some. Counted here are about 45,000 clones, 80% to 95% occurring once; the ten biggest clones make up roughly 4.5%. The sequence was collected from a male donor with vitiligo. The sequenced material came from blood.

CDR3 sequence (DNA): TGTGCCAGCAGCCCATGGGGACAGCCGAAATACGAGCAGTACTTC. Protein product: CASSPWGQPKYEQYF. V usage is TRBV11-3 and J usage is TRBJ2-7, with 7 nucleotides matching TRBD1. J gave up 4 bases and V 5 bases, and 11 bases lay outside the gene matches. The germline V gene has CDR1 SGHNT and CDR2 YENEEA. The CDR3 is 15 amino acids.